The clone carrying this T cell receptor beta chain was detected once. Its target is not known. The data derive from a study of Tregs in tolerant kidney transplant recipients. Here immunoSEQ multiplex PCR was the method, and the copy in TCRdb shows in-frame clones only, minus some. The sample has 50,000 to 65,000 clones; more than 70% are singletons. V was clipped by 5 bases and J by 5 bases; unmatched bases: 5. Germline V gives CDR1 SGHNT, CDR2 YENEEA. The CDR3 has 14 residues. Broader study findings: Activated donor B cell expansion appeared to reveal the most relevant donor-specific TCRbeta repertoire.

The nonmyeloablative bone marrow transplants came from related graft donors, with transient mixed chimerism. Unstimulated regulatory T cells (CD4+CD25+CD127-), CD4+CD25- non-regulatory cells, CD4 and CD8 cells were FACS-sorted from thawed PBMCs. This specimen consisted of CD4+ T cells from blood (PBMCs), obtained 6 months after the transplant. The J gene is TRBJ1-4, the V gene TRBV11-3, with TRBD1 matching over 7 bases. This TCR was recovered from a human patient who received a combined kidney and bone marrow transplant. Some T cells may trace back to the graft donor. The DNA of the CDR3 is TGTGCCAGCAGCGGCGGGACAGCGAATGAAAAACTGTTTTTT. As protein: CASSGGTANEKLFF.